This passage covers 6 T cell receptor beta chains from one sample sequenced in a study of blood T cell repertoires in COVID-19. Sequencing used immunoSEQ multiplex PCR; TCRdb keeps in-frame clones, though not all of them. There are about 110,000 clones in the sample; about 88% occur only once, and roughly 2.5% lies in the top ten. Input material: peripheral blood. The receptors here all came from a human donor in a cohort sampled during active COVID-19.

This clone was counted a single time. The chain uses TRBV5-1 and TRBJ2-3, with 7 bases matching TRBD1. The CDR3 is made up of 15 amino acids. CDR1 is SGHRS, CDR2 YFSETQ, per germline. V shed 0 bases, J shed 4 bases, and the junction held 5 bases outside the gene matches. CDR3 nucleotides: TGCGCCAGCAGCTTGGGAGGGGGCTCACCAGATACGCAGTATTTT. Translation: CASSLGGGSPDTQYF. The entire variable domain, with the rest obtained from reference TRBV5-1 and TRBJ2-3, is as follows: KAGVTQTPRYLIKTRGQQVTLSCSPISGHRSVSWYQQTPGQGLQFLFEYFSETQRNKGNFPGRFSGRQFSNSRSEMNVSTLELGDSALYLCASSLGGGSPDTQYFGPGTRLTVL.

The chain links TRBV7-9 to TRBJ2-2; perhaps TRBD1 as D (6 bases). There are 16 residues in the CDR3. Germline CDR1 is SEHNR and CDR2 is FQNEAQ (reference sequence). The V end lost 3 bases, the J end lost 4 bases, and 15 bases lay between the germline ends. CDR3 bases: TGTGCCAGCAGCTTCTATGGCCAGGGGAGCACCGGGGAGCTGTTTTTT. It codes for CASSFYGQGSTGELFF.

J is TRBJ1-1 and V is TRBV27; D not certain. The ends were cut back, 2 bases at V and 0 bases at J, with 7 bases in the middle. Per germline, CDR1 MNHEY and CDR2 SMNVEV (reference sequence). The CDR3 is made up of 14 amino acids. DNA for the CDR3: TGTGCCAGCAGTTTAAACAGATTGAACACTGAAGCTTTCTTT. Its protein product is CASSLNRLNTEAFF.

The V call is TRBV28, the J call TRBJ1-2; 7 bases match TRBD1. Germline trimming cut 6 bases from V and 8 bases from J; bases unmatched to any gene: 12. Per the germline V gene, CDR1 is MDHEN and CDR2 is SYDVKM. This CDR3 comprises 14 residues. The CDR3 nucleotides are TGTGCCAGCAGCGAGGGGGCGAAGACGGGCGGCTACACCTTC. Amino acids: CASSEGAKTGGYTF.

The rearrangement links TRBV18 to TRBJ1-3; unclear D gene. The V end was cut by 3 bases, the J end by 0 bases, with 9 bases between. Per the germline V gene, CDR1 is KGHSH and CDR2 is LQKENI. The CDR3 is 15 amino acids. CDR3 residues: CASSPQALSGNTIYF. The CDR3 nucleotides read TGTGCCAGCTCACCGCAGGCACTCTCTGGAAACACCATATATTTT.

The J gene is TRBJ2-5, the V gene TRBV28, with TRBD2 matching over 9 bases. With 4 bases clipped from V and 4 bases from J, the junction kept 10 bases outside the gene matches. Looked up from germline, CDR1 is MDHEN and CDR2 is SYDVKM. The CDR3 spans 16 residues. The CDR3 loop reads CASSSPGERGAETQYF. The CDR3 DNA reads as TGTGCCAGCAGTTCCCCCGGGGAGCGGGGGGCAGAGACCCAGTACTTC.